One and the same sample provided the 19 T cell receptor beta chains below, sequenced in a study of glioma-infiltrating T cells. Amplification of TCR alpha and beta CDR3 regions from RNA used iRepertoire nested multiplex PCR. TCRdb re-derived calls from the multiplex PCR reads in MiXCR, one entry per CDR3 protein. The sample has approximately 120,000 distinct CDR3 sequences; roughly 20% are singletons. The source material was glioma tissue, nonneoplastic brain tissue, or PBMCs (not recorded which). Receptors originate from a human donor with low-grade glioma or glioblastoma, undergoing nonglioma brain surgery, or in good health (not recorded which).

The table lists this clonotype with a few counts. The V call is TRBV11-3, the J call TRBJ2-3; possibly TRBD2 for D (5 bases). The CDR3 contains 13 residues. Trimming took off 1 base at V and 6 bases at J, with 8 bases between the two ends. The germline V gene encodes CDR1 SGHNT and CDR2 YENEEA. CDR3 bases: TGTGCCAGCAGCTTAGGGACTCCGGATACGCAGTATTTT. As protein: CASSLGTPDTQYF.

This clonotype was recorded many times. The V gene is TRBV6-1, the J gene TRBJ2-7; 9 bases align to TRBD1. Germline loops: CDR1 MNHNS, CDR2 SASEGT. CDR3 length: 14 amino acids. V was clipped by 5 bases and J by 6 bases; unmatched bases: 8. DNA for the CDR3: TGTGCCAGCAGTTCCGGGACAGGGCGATTCGAGCAGTACTTC. It is translated as CASSSGTGRFEQYF.

Only a few counts were recorded for this clonotype. Possible read error: a much larger clone is one base away. For the CDR3, the DNA is TGTGCCAGCACTTGGGCTACCCGCCTCGGTACGCAGTATTTT. This sequence encodes CASTWATRLGTQYF. The chain joins TRBV6-2 or TRBV6-3 to TRBJ2-3; unclear D gene. Per germline, CDR1 MNHEY and CDR2 SVGEGT. Trimming removed 7 bases at V and 8 bases at J, with 19 bases between. The CDR3 consists of 14 residues.

This clonotype was seen repeatedly, ten times or more. The gene calls are TRBV20-1 and TRBJ2-1, with D unresolved. There are 16 residues in the CDR3. Trimming stripped 3 bases from V and 8 bases from J, with 23 bases between. Looked up from germline, CDR1 is DFQATT and CDR2 is SNEGSKA (reference sequence). The DNA of the CDR3 is TGCAGTGCTAGGTCTTGGGAAATAGCTCGATACGATGAGCAGTTCTTC. It translates to CSARSWEIARYDEQFF.

Concerning this clonotype itself: A much larger clone lies a single base off, so this may be a read error. J is TRBJ2-7 and V is TRBV12-3 or TRBV12-4; D perhaps matches TRBD2 (5 bases). The length of the CDR3 is 14 residues. The CDR3, as DNA: TGTTCCAGCAGTTTTTTGGGAGCGCGCTACGAGCAGTACTTC. This codes for CSSSFLGARYEQYF.

V and J are TRBV12-5 and TRBJ1-2; D call uncertain. The CDR3 loop spans 13 amino acids. Trimming shortened V by 10 bases and J by 3 bases, and 15 bases separated the two germline ends. Germline lookup yields CDR1 LGHNT and CDR2 FRNRAP. CDR3 DNA sequence: TGTGCTACCCTTGGCTACGCCTACTATGGCTACACCTTC. Its protein product is CATLGYAYYGYTF.

This rearrangement joins TRBV9 to TRBJ1-1; maybe TRBD1 (6 bases). Germline CDR1 is SGDLS and CDR2 is YYNGEE. CDR3 size: 14 residues. The ends were cut back, 0 bases at V and 3 bases at J, with 9 bases in the middle. The CDR3 region is CASSVDGGHTEAFF. Written as DNA, the CDR3 is TGTGCCAGCAGCGTAGATGGGGGGCACACTGAAGCTTTCTTT.

This clonotype appeared a few times. The chain carries TRBV12-3 or TRBV12-4 and TRBJ2-1; D is perhaps TRBD2 (7 bases). The CDR3 is made up of 12 amino acids. The V and J ends lost 7 bases and 8 bases respectively, with 12 bases between them. The chain's CDR3 is CASTLGGDEQFF. CDR3 sequence (DNA): TGTGCCAGCACCTTAGGGGGGGATGAGCAGTTCTTC.

V usage is TRBV27 and J usage is TRBJ2-5; 14 bases match TRBD2. Per germline, CDR1 MNHEY and CDR2 SMNVEV (reference sequence). V trimming: 5 bases; J trimming: 3 bases; junction bases outside the gene matches: 2. This CDR3 is built from 15 residues. The CDR3 region has the DNA TGTGCCAGCAGTAAGGGACTAGCGGGGGAAGAGACCCAGTACTTC. It yields the protein CASSKGLAGEETQYF.

This chain connects TRBV4-3 to TRBJ2-7; tentative D call: TRBD1 (6 bases). Looked up from germline, CDR1 is LGHNA and CDR2 is YSLEER. Trimming stripped 4 bases from V and 2 bases from J, with 21 bases between. The CDR3 contains 17 residues. The CDR3 sequence is CASSRIGVAGDTYEQYF. DNA for the CDR3: TGCGCCAGCAGCCGAATCGGGGTCGCAGGGGATACCTACGAGCAGTACTTC.

This clonotype appeared many times. This rearrangement joins TRBV7-2 to TRBJ1-2, with TRBD1 matching over 9 bases. V gave up 1 base and J gave up 8 bases; unmatched junction bases: 8. This CDR3 comprises 15 residues. The germline V gene has CDR1 SGHTA and CDR2 FQGNSA. The chain's CDR3 is CASSLGPGQGKGYTF. The CDR3 coding sequence is TGTGCCAGCAGCTTAGGCCCTGGACAGGGGAAGGGCTACACCTTC.

This clonotype was picked up many times. The chain couples TRBV7-6 to TRBJ2-7; possibly TRBD1 or TRBD2 for D (5 bases each). This CDR3 is 15 amino acids long. Per germline, CDR1 SGHVS and CDR2 FNYEAQ. Trimming removed 5 bases from V and 0 bases from J, with 14 bases in between. CDR3 DNA sequence: TGTGCCAGCAGCAGGGGAGAGCATCCCTCCTACGAGCAGTACTTC. Its protein product is CASSRGEHPSYEQYF.

The V call is TRBV4-2, the J call TRBJ2-7, with 7 positions matching TRBD1. Germline values: CDR1 LGHNA, CDR2 YNFKEQ. V lost 0 bases and J lost 3; bases outside the gene matches: 5. The length of the CDR3 is 15 residues. The CDR3 loop reads CASSQEGAGGYEQYF. The DNA of the CDR3 is TGTGCCAGCAGCCAAGAAGGTGCAGGGGGCTACGAGCAGTACTTC.

The chain carries TRBV29-1 and TRBJ1-4; 9 bases are shared with TRBD1. V gave up 7 bases and J gave up 0 bases; unmatched junction bases: 0. Germline V gene data show CDR1 as SQVTM and CDR2 as ANQGSEA. CDR3 length: 13 residues. The CDR3 spells CSGTGATNEKLFF. CDR3 DNA: TGCAGCGGGACAGGGGCAACTAATGAAAAACTGTTTTTT.

This clonotype was picked up a small number of times. The chain combines TRBV7-3 with TRBJ2-1, with 9 positions matching TRBD1. Germline CDR1 is SGHTA and CDR2 is FQGTGA. V gave up 5 bases and J gave up 0 bases; unmatched junction bases: 8. The CDR3 runs 17 residues. This chain's CDR3 is CASSRHRGRVSYNEQFF. CDR3 bases: TGTGCCAGCAGCCGACACAGGGGGCGCGTCTCCTACAATGAGCAGTTCTTC.

The V and J genes are TRBV5-5 and TRBJ1-2; D may be TRBD1 (6 bases). The V and J ends lost 1 base and 5 bases respectively, with 12 bases between them. The CDR3 is 14 residues long. The germline gives CDR1 SGHKS, CDR2 YYEKEE (reference sequence). CDR3 region: CASSLTGKGYGYTF. DNA of the CDR3: TGTGCCAGCAGCTTGACAGGGAAGGGATATGGCTACACCTTC.

This clonotype was picked up many times. The gene calls are TRBV12-3 or TRBV12-4 and TRBJ2-7, with D tentatively TRBD2 (6 bases). The CDR3 is 13 amino acids. The V gene lost 4 bases and the J gene lost 4 bases, with 11 bases spanning the gap. CDR3 sequence reads: CASSSPSAYEQYF. In DNA form, the CDR3 reads TGTGCCAGCAGTTCTCCTAGCGCGTACGAGCAGTACTTC.

In the case of this clonotype: This may be a read error: a much more frequent sequence differs by one nucleotide. The rearrangement uses TRBV19 and TRBJ2-1; a possible D gene is TRBD2 (6 bases). Germline V lookup: CDR1 LNHDA, CDR2 SQIVND (reference sequence). This CDR3 contains 15 residues. The chain's CDR3 is CASSISGRRLNEKFF. CDR3 coding DNA: TGTGCCAGTAGTATAAGCGGGCGAAGGCTTAATGAGAAGTTCTTC.

Worth noting for this clonotype: One base away lies a much larger clone, so this may be a sequencing read error. The chain uses TRBV27 and TRBJ2-6, with 8 bases aligning to TRBD1. Trimming took 7 bases from V and 8 from J; bases not matched to a gene: 10. The CDR3 loop spans 15 amino acids. Germline CDR1 is MNHEY and CDR2 is SMNVEV (reference sequence). CDR3 in amino acids: CASKRRGLGSNVLTF. CDR3 DNA: TGTGCCAGCAAACGCAGGGGGCTAGGGTCCAACGTCCTGACTTTC.